This entry features one T cell receptor (beta chain) sequence. This entry is derived from a study of blood T cell repertoires in COVID-19. On the study more broadly: The United States, Italy and Spain were the sources of the acute and convalescent COVID-19 samples. T cells, B-cell-depleted T cells, or PBMCs provided the cDNA or gDNA that served as material.

Per the original data handling: Counts of nucleated cells, estimated from reference gene primer amplification, were obtained. The protocol was immunoSEQ multiplex PCR, while the TCRdb copy is restricted to in-frame clones and leaves out a portion. D and trimming come from the DNA, and the V and J calls and clone size come from that table. The sample holds over 110,000 clones, 81% seen once. Germline V gene lookup returns CDR1 SEHNR and CDR2 FQNEAQ (reference sequence). This CDR3 spans 16 amino acids. J was trimmed by 1 base and V by 5 bases; bases with no gene match: 8. The rearrangement joins TRBV7-9 to TRBJ2-4; 7 nucleotides match TRBD1. The origin of this receptor is a human donor in a cohort sampled during active COVID-19. What was sequenced was peripheral blood. The CDR3 bases are TGTGCCAGCAGCCCGACAGGGTCGGCGGCCAAAAACATTCAGTACTTC. This encodes CASSPTGSAAKNIQYF.